One sample yielded the 5 T cell receptor beta chains listed below, sequenced in a study of CD8 T cells in ankylosing spondylitis. MiXCR, run by TCRdb on the 5' RACE reads, gives a single entry per CDR3 protein. The sample holds 200,000 to 300,000 distinct CDR3 sequences; around 7.8% are singletons and the top ten take under 7.5%. Specimen: blood, either unsorted or a sorted T cell fraction (not recorded which). These receptors were obtained from a male donor with ankylosing spondylitis or in good health (not recorded which).

The rearrangement uses TRBV12-5 and TRBJ1-1; 7 nucleotides agree with TRBD1. Trimming removed 2 bases from V and 0 bases from J; junction bases left unmatched: 6. The CDR3 extends over 16 amino acids. Germline CDR1 and CDR2: LGHNT and FRNRAP. The CDR3 DNA reads TGTGCTAGTGGTTTGATCCCGGGACAGATGAACACTGAAGCTTTCTTT. This codes for CASGLIPGQMNTEAFF.

The chain is built from TRBV7-2 and TRBJ2-1, with D possibly matching TRBD2 (5 bases). Trimming took 7 bases from V and 6 from J, leaving 19 bases between them. This CDR3 has 15 residues. The germline V gene encodes CDR1 SGHTA and CDR2 FQGNSA. The CDR3, as DNA: TGTGCCAGCACCTCAGCCAGGACTCAAGTCAATGAGCAGTTCTTC. Its protein is CASTSARTQVNEQFF.

This clonotype was observed at least ten times. The chain uses TRBV4-3 and TRBJ2-1; D call uncertain. The V and J ends lost 0 bases and 2 bases respectively, with 11 bases between them. Germline CDR1 LGHNA, CDR2 YSLEER. This CDR3 is 16 amino acids long. The DNA of the CDR3 is TGCGCCAGCAGCCAAGAAGTCAGAGACCCCTACAATGAGCAGTTCTTC. The encoded protein is CASSQEVRDPYNEQFF.

This clonotype was detected a few times. The J gene is TRBJ2-3, the V gene TRBV5-4; D is unclear. The V end lost 0 bases, the J end lost 2 bases, and 7 bases lay between the germline ends. The CDR3 runs 14 residues. From germline, CDR1 is SGHNT and CDR2 YYREEE (reference sequence). CDR3 sequence (DNA): TGTGCCAGCAGCTTGGACAGTTTCACAGATACGCAGTATTTT. The encoded protein is CASSLDSFTDTQYF.

This clonotype has ten or more counts. V gene TRBV5-1 combines with J gene TRBJ2-1; the match to TRBD1 covers 9 bases. The CDR3 extends over 16 amino acids. Looked up from germline, CDR1 is SGHRS and CDR2 is YFSETQ. V lost 4 bases, J lost 5 bases, and 10 bases stayed unmatched. This chain's CDR3 is CASSRVGTGRDNEQFF. The CDR3 coding sequence is TGCGCCAGCAGCCGCGTTGGGACAGGGAGAGACAATGAGCAGTTCTTC.